These 28 T cell receptor beta chains originate from one sample sequenced in a study of T-cell reconstitution after alpha-beta-depleted transplantation in children. As it was prepared, the TCRbeta library received unique molecular identifiers. TCRdb redid the calling of the PCR reads with MiXCR, one entry per CDR3 protein. The profile shows fewer than 700,000 distinct CDR3 sequences, under 30% of them singletons. The material was PBMCs, mostly from graft donor cells, obtained 360 days after TCRalphabeta/CD19-depleted stem cell transplant. These receptors all come from a boy younger than two who had a stem cell transplant for acute myeloid leukemia, so the T cells may come from the graft donor.

This clonotype occurred many times. The chain couples TRBV12-3 or TRBV12-4 to TRBJ2-2; 9 bases match TRBD1. The V gene end was trimmed by 6 bases and the J gene end by 5 bases; junction bases not matched to a gene: 7. The CDR3 is 15 residues long. CDR3 amino acids: CASSPDRGGTGELFF. The CDR3 region has the DNA TGTGCCAGCAGCCCGGACAGGGGAGGGACCGGGGAGCTGTTTTTT.

This clonotype occurred many times. This chain uses TRBV6-6 with TRBJ2-7; a possible D gene is TRBD1 (5 bases). This CDR3 contains 11 residues. The V end lost 8 bases, the J end lost 3 bases, and 8 bases lay between the germline ends. Germline V lookup: CDR1 MNHNY, CDR2 SVGAGI (reference sequence). The CDR3 sequence is CASHRGYEQYF. The CDR3 DNA is TGTGCCAGCCATAGGGGCTACGAGCAGTACTTC.

The CDR3 spells CASSLALSQETQYF. The CDR3 DNA sequence: TGCGCCAGCAGCTTGGCTCTCAGTCAAGAGACCCAGTACTTC. This rearrangement joins TRBV5-1 to TRBJ2-5, with D unclear. Germline values: CDR1 SGHRS, CDR2 YFSETQ. The CDR3 length is 14 residues. Trimming left V 0 bases short and J 2 bases short, with 8 bases between.

This chain joins TRBV10-2 and TRBJ2-1; D is ambiguous. Germline V lookup: CDR1 WSHSY, CDR2 SAAADI. The V gene lost 0 bases and the J gene lost 8 bases, with 14 bases spanning the gap. This CDR3 spans 15 amino acids. This chain's CDR3 is CASSESMKGGDEQFF. DNA of the CDR3: TGCGCCAGCAGTGAGTCGATGAAGGGTGGGGATGAGCAGTTCTTC.

V and J are TRBV15 and TRBJ2-7; tentatively, D is TRBD1 or TRBD2 (5 bases each). With 0 bases removed from V and 6 bases from J, the gap between germline ends came to 12 bases. The V gene's germline CDR1 is LNHNV and CDR2 YYDKDF (reference sequence). This CDR3 is built from 14 residues. The CDR3 protein is CATSRDPSGGEQYF. The CDR3 nucleotides read TGTGCCACCAGCAGAGACCCGTCTGGGGGCGAGCAGTACTTC.

The chain combines TRBV24-1 with TRBJ1-1; TRBD1 matches at 7 bases. Trimming removed 7 bases from V and 1 base from J; junction bases left unmatched: 11. Germline V lookup: CDR1 KGHDR, CDR2 SFDVKD. CDR3 size: 16 residues. CDR3 sequence: CATRPTGAEKNTEAFF. The CDR3 coding sequence is TGTGCCACCAGACCTACAGGGGCCGAAAAGAACACTGAAGCTTTCTTT.

In its sample, this clonotype was seen a few times. The rearrangement joins TRBV28 to TRBJ2-7; D possibly corresponds to TRBD2 (6 bases). V shed 4 bases and J shed 3 bases, with 10 bases lying between them. CDR3 length: 13 residues. CDR1 and CDR2 (germline): MDHEN, SYDVKM. CDR3 DNA sequence: TGTGCCAGCAGTTCAGTGCGGGGCTACGAGCAGTACTTC. It translates to CASSSVRGYEQYF.

The sample holds many counts of this clonotype. The chain employs TRBV5-1 and TRBJ2-1, with D perhaps given as TRBD1 or TRBD2 (6 bases each). Trimming stripped 4 bases from V and 4 bases from J, with 15 bases between. Per germline, CDR1 SGHRS and CDR2 YFSETQ. The CDR3 totals 15 residues. As DNA, the CDR3 is TGCGCCAGCAGCCCGGTGGGGGGCGGGTACAATGAGCAGTTCTTC. Encoded protein: CASSPVGGGYNEQFF.

V usage is TRBV15 and J usage is TRBJ2-2; 9 nucleotides match TRBD1. CDR1 is LNHNV and CDR2 is YYDKDF in the germline V gene (reference sequence). This CDR3 is built from 14 residues. V dropped 6 bases and J dropped 6; count of bases not matched to a gene: 5. CDR3 region: CATSRDRVAGELFF. In DNA, the CDR3 is TGTGCCACCAGTAGGGACAGGGTTGCCGGGGAGCTGTTTTTT.

In its sample, this clonotype was seen a few times. The chain is built from TRBV7-2 and TRBJ1-4; maybe TRBD1 (5 bases). Germline lookup yields CDR1 SGHTA and CDR2 FQGNSA. CDR3 size: 12 residues. Trimming pared 5 bases from V and 8 bases from J, leaving 9 bases between. CDR3 region: CASSPHREKLFF. In DNA form, the CDR3 reads TGTGCCAGCAGCCCCCACAGGGAAAAACTGTTTTTT. Combining the CDR3 with reference TRBV7-2 and TRBJ1-4 gives the whole variable domain GAGVSQSPSNKVTEKGKDVELRCDPISGHTALYWYRQSLGQGLEFLIYFQGNSAPDKSGLPSDRFSAERTGGSVSTLTIQRTQQEDSAVYLCASSPHREKLFFGSGTQLSVL.

This clonotype appeared a few times. The chain recombines TRBV4-3 with TRBJ2-7; D uncertain. Germline V lookup: CDR1 LGHNA, CDR2 YSLEER. The CDR3 length is 15 residues. Trimming pared 1 base from V and 2 bases from J, leaving 12 bases between. CDR3 sequence: CASSQAHWTTYEQYF. The DNA for the CDR3 is TGCGCCAGCAGCCAAGCACATTGGACCACCTACGAGCAGTACTTC.

This clonotype was seen only a few times. The chain joins TRBV6-1 to TRBJ2-7; D may be TRBD1 (6 bases). The CDR3 has 13 amino acids. Germline V gene data show CDR1 as MNHNS and CDR2 as SASEGT. Deletions cut 3 bases from V and 4 bases from J, with 10 bases between. CDR3 coding DNA: TGTGCCAGCAGTGACCTAAGGGGGTACGAGCAGTACTTC. Translated, it gives CASSDLRGYEQYF.

The table lists this clonotype with many counts. The chain recombines TRBV7-2 with TRBJ2-3; 7 bases are shared with TRBD2. Unmatched junction bases numbered 9, after V lost 5 bases and J lost 1 base. CDR1 SGHTA and CDR2 FQGNSA come from the germline V gene. The length of the CDR3 is 16 residues. In nucleotides, the CDR3 is TGTGCCAGCAGCGCCTTGCGGGGGACTCGCACAGATACGCAGTATTTT. Its protein is CASSALRGTRTDTQYF. The full variable domain, with the rest looked up from reference TRBV7-2 and TRBJ2-3, is GAGVSQSPSNKVTEKGKDVELRCDPISGHTALYWYRQSLGQGLEFLIYFQGNSAPDKSGLPSDRFSAERTGGSVSTLTIQRTQQEDSAVYLCASSALRGTRTDTQYFGPGTRLTVL.

The chain employs TRBV9 and TRBJ2-7, with TRBD2 matching over 13 bases. The CDR3 is made up of 14 amino acids. After removal of 4 bases from V and 6 bases from J, the junction contained 4 bases not matched to a gene. CDR1 and CDR2 from the germline V gene are SGDLS and YYNGEE. As DNA, the CDR3 is TGTGCCAGCAGCCCGACTAGCGGGAGGTCCGAGCAGTACTTC. Translated, it gives CASSPTSGRSEQYF.

This clonotype was recorded at least ten times. This sequence joins TRBV12-3 or TRBV12-4 and TRBJ2-1; TRBD2 is a possible D gene (5 bases). Trimming pared 4 bases from V and 0 bases from J, leaving 10 bases between. The CDR3 sequence is 15 residues long. The chain's CDR3 is CASSSRGGSYNEQFF. The CDR3, as DNA: TGTGCCAGCAGTTCACGGGGTGGCTCCTACAATGAGCAGTTCTTC.

The chain uses TRBV20-1 and TRBJ1-5; TRBD1 aligns across 8 bases. Germline CDR1 and CDR2: DFQATT and SNEGSKA (reference sequence). Trimming removed 3 bases from V and 6 bases from J; junction bases left unmatched: 10. This CDR3 is 15 amino acids long. The CDR3 is CSARKDRTGTQPQHF. The CDR3 DNA reads TGCAGTGCTAGGAAAGACCGGACAGGGACTCAGCCCCAGCATTTT.

The genes are TRBV5-1 and TRBJ2-1; D uncertain. The germline V and J ends were trimmed by 1 base and 4 bases, with 9 bases remaining between them. Germline lookup yields CDR1 SGHRS and CDR2 YFSETQ. The CDR3 covers 14 residues. CDR3 DNA sequence: TGCGCCAGCAGCTTGTTGGGCGATTACAATGAGCAGTTCTTC. It translates to CASSLLGDYNEQFF.

This clonotype was seen ten or more times. This chain uses TRBV28 with TRBJ1-5, with D maybe TRBD1 (5 bases). Germline assignment: CDR1 MDHEN and CDR2 SYDVKM. Between the trimmed V and J ends, which lost 0 bases and 1 base, there was a span of 13 bases. The CDR3 extends over 17 amino acids. CDR3 region: CASSLWIRRGSNQPQHF. CDR3 nucleotides: TGTGCCAGCAGTTTATGGATCCGGCGGGGGAGCAATCAGCCCCAGCATTTT.

This clonotype showed up just a few times. The gene calls are TRBV7-2 and TRBJ2-3, with TRBD2 matching 8 bases. Losses at the gene ends were 7 bases for V and 2 bases for J; bases not matched to a gene: 11. The germline gives CDR1 SGHTA, CDR2 FQGNSA. This CDR3 contains 16 residues. The CDR3 is CASTWVAGGTTDTQYF. CDR3 bases: TGTGCCAGCACCTGGGTGGCGGGGGGCACCACAGATACGCAGTATTTT.

Many counts were recorded for this clonotype. The gene calls are TRBV29-1 and TRBJ2-1; a possible D gene is TRBD2 (6 bases). There are 14 residues in the CDR3. Germline V gives CDR1 SQVTM, CDR2 ANQGSEA. The germline V and J ends were trimmed by 8 bases and 3 bases, with 17 bases remaining between them. For the CDR3, the DNA is TGCAGCTCCGCCGGGGGTAGCTTCTACAATGAGCAGTTCTTC. This sequence encodes CSSAGGSFYNEQFF.

The chain employs TRBV4-2 and TRBJ1-5; the match to TRBD1 covers 7 bases. Trimming took 0 bases from V and 0 from J; bases not matched to a gene: 14. The CDR3 covers 20 residues. In germline, CDR1 is LGHNA, CDR2 YNFKEQ. In nucleotides, the CDR3 is TGTGCCAGCAGCCAAGAGGGCGTTTCCCCCAGGGGGGCTAGCAATCAGCCCCAGCATTTT. Protein sequence: CASSQEGVSPRGASNQPQHF.

This chain uses TRBV20-1 with TRBJ1-5; D uncertain. CDR1 is DFQATT and CDR2 is SNEGSKA in the germline V gene (reference sequence). The V and J ends lost 6 bases and 3 bases respectively, with 12 bases between them. This CDR3 is built from 13 residues. CDR3 in amino acids: CSASDGPNQPQHF. Here the CDR3 DNA reads TGCAGTGCCTCGGACGGCCCCAATCAGCCCCAGCATTTT.

The rearrangement uses TRBV20-1 and TRBJ1-5; D possibly corresponds to TRBD1 (6 bases). Germline V gives CDR1 DFQATT, CDR2 SNEGSKA (reference sequence). Trimming took 0 bases from V and 7 from J, leaving 16 bases between them. The CDR3 runs to 15 residues. The CDR3 loop is CSARDVGGAGQPQHF. CDR3 nucleotide sequence: TGCAGTGCTAGAGATGTTGGGGGCGCAGGACAGCCCCAGCATTTT.

The chain joins TRBV5-4 to TRBJ2-5, with 9 bases fitting TRBD1. CDR3 length: 15 amino acids. Per the germline V gene, CDR1 is SGHNT and CDR2 is YYREEE (reference sequence). V was pared by 0 bases and J by 5 bases, with 5 bases of the junction left unmatched. CDR3 amino acids: CASSLDRGLRETQYF. The CDR3 DNA is TGTGCCAGCAGCTTGGACAGGGGGCTGCGGGAGACCCAGTACTTC.

This clonotype occurred a few times. V gene TRBV9 combines with J gene TRBJ2-2; TRBD1 might be the D (6 bases). Germline V gene data show CDR1 as SGDLS and CDR2 as YYNGEE. V lost 4 bases to trimming and J lost 0 bases, with 10 bases between them. CDR3 length: 15 residues. CDR3 nucleotides: TGTGCCAGCAGCACTAGGACAGCGAACACCGGGGAGCTGTTTTTT. This encodes CASSTRTANTGELFF.

The chain has TRBV6-5 and TRBJ2-7; D may be TRBD1 (6 bases). V was trimmed by 3 bases and J by 4 bases, leaving 19 bases between them. This CDR3 region has 16 residues. The germline gives CDR1 MNHEY, CDR2 SVGAGI. CDR3 DNA sequence: TGTGCCAGCAGTTATTGGGTACAGGGAAAAAGGTACGAGCAGTACTTC. It specifies CASSYWVQGKRYEQYF.

Many counts were recorded for this clonotype. This chain connects TRBV7-9 to TRBJ1-4; D gene uncertain. CDR3 length equals 15 residues. With 1 base removed from V and 4 bases from J, the gap between germline ends came to 10 bases. Germline lookup yields CDR1 SEHNR and CDR2 FQNEAQ (reference sequence). Here the CDR3 DNA reads TGTGCCAGCAGCTTAGGCGTGATGATTAATGAAAAACTGTTTTTT. It translates to CASSLGVMINEKLFF.

V usage is TRBV12-3 or TRBV12-4 and J usage is TRBJ2-2; 10 bases are a match to TRBD2. V lost 4 bases and J lost 6; bases outside the gene matches: 5. The CDR3 runs 15 residues. The CDR3 nucleotides are TGTGCCAGCAGTTCCGCCCTAGCGGGGGCCGGGGAGCTGTTTTTT. Translating it yields CASSSALAGAGELFF.